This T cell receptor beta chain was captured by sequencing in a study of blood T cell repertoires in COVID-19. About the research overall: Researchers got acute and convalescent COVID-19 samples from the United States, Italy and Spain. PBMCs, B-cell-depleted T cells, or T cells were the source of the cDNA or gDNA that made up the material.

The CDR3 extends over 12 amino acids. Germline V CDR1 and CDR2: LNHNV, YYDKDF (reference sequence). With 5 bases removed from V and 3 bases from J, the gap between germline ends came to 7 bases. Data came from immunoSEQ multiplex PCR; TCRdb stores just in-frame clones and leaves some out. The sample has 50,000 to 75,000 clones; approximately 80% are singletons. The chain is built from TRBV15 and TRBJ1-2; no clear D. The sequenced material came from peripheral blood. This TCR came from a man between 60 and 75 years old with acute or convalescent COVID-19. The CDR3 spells CATSQAYYGYTF. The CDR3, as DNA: TGTGCCACCAGCCAGGCATACTATGGCTACACCTTC.